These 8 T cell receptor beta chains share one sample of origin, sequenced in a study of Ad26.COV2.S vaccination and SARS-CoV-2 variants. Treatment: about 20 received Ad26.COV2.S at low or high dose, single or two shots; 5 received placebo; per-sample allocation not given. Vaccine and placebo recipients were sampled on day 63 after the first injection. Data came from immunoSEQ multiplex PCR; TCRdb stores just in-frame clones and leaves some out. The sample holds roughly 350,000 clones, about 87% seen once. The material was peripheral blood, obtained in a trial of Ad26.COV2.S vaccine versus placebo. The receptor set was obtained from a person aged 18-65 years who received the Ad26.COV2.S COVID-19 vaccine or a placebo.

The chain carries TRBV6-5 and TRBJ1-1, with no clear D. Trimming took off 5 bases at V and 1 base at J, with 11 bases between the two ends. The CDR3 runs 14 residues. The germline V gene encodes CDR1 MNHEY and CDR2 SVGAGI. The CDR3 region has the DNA TGTGCCAGCAGTACCGGACGAGCGAACACTGAAGCTTTCTTT. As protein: CASSTGRANTEAFF.

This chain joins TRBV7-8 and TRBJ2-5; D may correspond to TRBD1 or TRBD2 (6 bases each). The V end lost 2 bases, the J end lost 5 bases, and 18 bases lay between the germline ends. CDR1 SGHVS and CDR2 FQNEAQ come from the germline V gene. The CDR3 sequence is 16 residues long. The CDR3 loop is CASSLRDTVRGETQYF. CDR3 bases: TGTGCCAGCAGCTTAAGGGACACCGTCCGGGGGGAGACCCAGTACTTC. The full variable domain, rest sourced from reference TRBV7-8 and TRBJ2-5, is GAGVSQSPRYKVAKRGQDVALRCDPISGHVSLFWYQQALGQGPEFLTYFQNEAQLDKSGLPSDRFFAERPEGSVSTLKIQRTQQEDSAVYLCASSLRDTVRGETQYFGPGTRLLVL.

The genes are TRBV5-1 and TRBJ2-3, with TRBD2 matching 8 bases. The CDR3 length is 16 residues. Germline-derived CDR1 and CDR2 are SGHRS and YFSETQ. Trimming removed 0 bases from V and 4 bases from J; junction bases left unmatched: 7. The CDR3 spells CASSLAIGGASDTQYF. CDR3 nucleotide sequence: TGCGCCAGCAGCTTGGCTATCGGGGGGGCTTCAGATACGCAGTATTTT.

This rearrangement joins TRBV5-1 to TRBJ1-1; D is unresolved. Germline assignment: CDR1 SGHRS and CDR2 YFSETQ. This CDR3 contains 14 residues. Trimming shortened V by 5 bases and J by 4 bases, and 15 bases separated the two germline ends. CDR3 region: CASSLIGVGTEAFF. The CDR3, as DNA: TGCGCCAGCAGTTTGATTGGAGTGGGCACTGAAGCTTTCTTT.

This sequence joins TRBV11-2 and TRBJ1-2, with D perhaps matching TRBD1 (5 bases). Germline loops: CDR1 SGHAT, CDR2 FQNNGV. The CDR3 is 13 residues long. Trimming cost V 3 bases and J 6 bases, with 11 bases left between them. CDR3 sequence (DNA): TGTGCCAGCAGCTTGCTGGGAGGGGATGGCTACACCTTC. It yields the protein CASSLLGGDGYTF.

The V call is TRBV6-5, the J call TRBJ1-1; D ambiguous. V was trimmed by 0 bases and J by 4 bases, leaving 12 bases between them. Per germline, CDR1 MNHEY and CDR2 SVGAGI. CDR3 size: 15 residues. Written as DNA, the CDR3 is TGTGCCAGCAGTTACTCGATAGGAGGGTCCACTGAAGCTTTCTTT. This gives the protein CASSYSIGGSTEAFF.

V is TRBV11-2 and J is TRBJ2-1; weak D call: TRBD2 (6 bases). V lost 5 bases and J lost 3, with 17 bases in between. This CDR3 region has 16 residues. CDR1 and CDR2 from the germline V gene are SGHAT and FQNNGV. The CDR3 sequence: CASSIARDFHYNEQFF. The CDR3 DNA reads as TGTGCCAGCAGCATCGCGCGGGACTTCCACTACAATGAGCAGTTCTTC.

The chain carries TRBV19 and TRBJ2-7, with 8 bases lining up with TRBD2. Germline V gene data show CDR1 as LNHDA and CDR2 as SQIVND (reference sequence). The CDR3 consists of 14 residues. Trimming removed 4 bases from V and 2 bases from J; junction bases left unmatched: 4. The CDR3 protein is CASSTTSGTYEQYF. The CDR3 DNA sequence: TGTGCCAGTAGTACTACTAGCGGCACCTACGAGCAGTACTTC. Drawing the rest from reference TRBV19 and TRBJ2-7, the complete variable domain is DGGITQSPKYLFRKEGQNVTLSCEQNLNHDAMYWYRQDPGQGLRLIYYSQIVNDFQKGDIAEGYSVSREKKESFPLTVTSAQKNPTAFYLCASSTTSGTYEQYFGPGTRLTVT.